The clone carrying this T cell receptor beta chain was observed at least ten times. Its antigen is not known. Trimming removed 5 bases from V and 3 bases from J, with 7 bases in between. The CDR3 is 12 amino acids. These data belong to a study of CD8 T cells in ankylosing spondylitis. Study-wide findings and caveats: Earlier work had already found some motif variants in reactive arthritis synovial fluid and blood. Clones linked to disease were reported to show significant enrichment in matched ankylosing spondylitis synovial fluid.

As the method for making TCR beta libraries, quantitative 5'-RACE with molecular barcodes was used. Using its own MiXCR run on the 5' RACE reads, TCRdb lists one record per CDR3 protein. This sample has roughly 120,000 distinct CDR3 sequences, with around 15% found just once. This TCR was sampled from a female donor with ankylosing spondylitis or in good health (not recorded which). V and J are TRBV12-3 or TRBV12-4 and TRBJ1-1; D is ambiguous. Sequencing input: blood, either unsorted or a sorted T cell fraction (not recorded which). CDR3 DNA sequence: TGTGCCAGCAGTCCCCGTTACACTGAAGCTTTCTTT. Protein sequence: CASSPRYTEAFF.